Given below is one T cell receptor beta chain in context. The target antigen is unknown. The sample originates from a study of cytomegalovirus exposure and HLA in healthy donors. Study-level findings and limits: Reports described diagnosis of cytomegalovirus status by the classifier as highly specific and sensitive.

CDR3 length: 14 amino acids. Per the germline V gene, CDR1 is MNHEY and CDR2 is SVGAGI. Trimming cost V 6 bases and J 0 bases; bases outside gene matches: 4. TCRdb's table, derived via immunoSEQ multiplex PCR, lists solely in-frame clones and lacks some. The sample shows 100,000 to 150,000 clones, approximately 94% of them seen only once. The chain joins TRBV6-5 to TRBJ2-7, with TRBD1 matching over 8 bases. This receptor was identified in a woman younger than 30 in good health and CMV-seronegative. Sequenced material: PBMCs. CDR3 bases: TGTGCCAGCAGACGGGACAGGCTCTCCTACGAGCAGTACTTC. The encoded protein is CASRRDRLSYEQYF.